The clone carrying this T cell receptor beta chain has more than one count but fewer than ten. Its specificity is unknown. These data come from a study of identical twins. Points from the study as a whole: Fewer insertions were carried by abundant cord blood beta clonotypes, but none was seen in memory repertoires.

A universal primer site was added by template switching, and unique molecular identifiers were carried by the cDNA. TCRdb re-derived calls from the 5' RACE reads in MiXCR, one entry per CDR3 protein. Here the sample spans about 690,000 distinct CDR3 sequences, approximately 6% being singletons. Per the germline V gene, CDR1 is DFQATT and CDR2 is SNEGSKA (reference sequence). The CDR3 consists of 15 residues. V lost 0 bases to trimming and J lost 5 bases; unmatched junction nucleotides: 9. The specimen sequenced was naive T cells sorted from blood. The clonotype comes from a man aged 18 to 35 in good health. The J gene is TRBJ2-5, the V gene TRBV20-1; 7 bases fit TRBD2. The CDR3 sequence is CSARDEAGVVETQYF. The DNA of the CDR3 is TGCAGTGCTAGAGATGAGGCGGGAGTCGTGGAGACCCAGTACTTC.